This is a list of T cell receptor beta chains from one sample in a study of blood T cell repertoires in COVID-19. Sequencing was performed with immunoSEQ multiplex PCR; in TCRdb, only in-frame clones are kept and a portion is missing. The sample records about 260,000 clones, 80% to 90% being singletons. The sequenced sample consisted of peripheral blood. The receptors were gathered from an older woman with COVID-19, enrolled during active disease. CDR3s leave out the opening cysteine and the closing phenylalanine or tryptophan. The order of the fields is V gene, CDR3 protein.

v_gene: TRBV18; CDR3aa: ASSILADSYNEQF
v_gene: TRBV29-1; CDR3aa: SVDSVVGTSNTGELF
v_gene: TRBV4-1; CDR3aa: ASSRDQGWGTLSSYNEQF
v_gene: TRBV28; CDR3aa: ASSLDTANTGELF
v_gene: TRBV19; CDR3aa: ASTGSSLATGELF
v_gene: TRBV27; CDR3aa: ASRLRVGLGGYT
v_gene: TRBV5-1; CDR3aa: ASSFGAANEQF
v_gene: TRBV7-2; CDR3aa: ASSSGLAGGGQETQY
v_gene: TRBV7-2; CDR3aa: ASSLNQGSGTSED
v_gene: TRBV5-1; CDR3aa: ASSSGTGEFQPQH
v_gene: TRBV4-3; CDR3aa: ASSAGISADTEAF
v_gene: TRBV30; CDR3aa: AWTLANEQF
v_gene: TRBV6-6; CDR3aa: ASSPTRGSGNQPQH
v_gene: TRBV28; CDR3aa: ASVTGQELSTNEKLF
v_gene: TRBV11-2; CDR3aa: ASSPRLVNEQF
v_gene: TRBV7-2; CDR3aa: ASSPGQYNEQF
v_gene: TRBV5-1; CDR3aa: ASSLGAPPHLYEQY
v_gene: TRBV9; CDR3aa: ASSGGGAYNEQF
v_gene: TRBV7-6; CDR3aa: ASSLVAPVWTPAYEQY
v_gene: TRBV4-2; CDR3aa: ASSQVGSSGKYNEQF
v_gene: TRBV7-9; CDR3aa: ASSLDGSPSYEQY
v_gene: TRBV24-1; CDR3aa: ATRTTGVVEAF
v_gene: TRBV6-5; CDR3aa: ASRSGVNTEAF
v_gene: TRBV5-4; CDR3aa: ASSGDRVGTEAF
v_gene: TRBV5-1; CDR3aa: ASSLGLAGLTDTQY
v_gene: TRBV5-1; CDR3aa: ASRAGDRVTGELF
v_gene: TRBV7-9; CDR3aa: ASSFDRGRGYT
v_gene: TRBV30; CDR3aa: AWGPRLGATEAF
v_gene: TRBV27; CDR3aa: ASSFGLRETQY
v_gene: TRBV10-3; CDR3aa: AIGTSGSSDTQY
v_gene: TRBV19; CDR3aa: ASSFFRETLENTEAF
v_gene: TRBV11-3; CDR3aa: ASSLDGPGGRNTIY
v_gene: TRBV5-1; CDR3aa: ASSLWGRDTGELF
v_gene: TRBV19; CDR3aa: ASSPSWGQVNYGYT
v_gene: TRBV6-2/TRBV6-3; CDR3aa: ASSVGTGGANQPQH
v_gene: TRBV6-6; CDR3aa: ASSYNTGEEGGYT
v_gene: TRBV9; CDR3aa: ASSAGQRGEQF
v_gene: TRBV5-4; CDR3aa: ASSYRDRSREQY
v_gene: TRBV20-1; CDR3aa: SASLSDYYGYT
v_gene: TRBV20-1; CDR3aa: SSLFVDGYT
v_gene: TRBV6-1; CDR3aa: ASSEGQGLYEQY
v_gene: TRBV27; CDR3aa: ASSLSPGRGAEAF
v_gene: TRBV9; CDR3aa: ASSDGQGPGNTIY
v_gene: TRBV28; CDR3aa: ASTAGALKSEQY
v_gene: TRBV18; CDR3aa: ASSPTGPQPQH
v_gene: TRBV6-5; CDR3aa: ASSYGRDFYGYT
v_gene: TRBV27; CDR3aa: ASRPGQRNSPLH
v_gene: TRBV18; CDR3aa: ASSPSLYSNQPQH
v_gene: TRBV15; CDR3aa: ATSRVRSGPYNEQF
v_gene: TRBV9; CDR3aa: ASSVGPDTEQF
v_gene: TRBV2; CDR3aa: ASRWTVNQPQH
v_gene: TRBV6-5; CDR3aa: ASSYSTPPRNEQF
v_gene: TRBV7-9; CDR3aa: ASSLSSGAYEQY
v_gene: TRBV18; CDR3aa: ASSPPSTRGEQY